This T cell receptor (beta chain) is from a study of T cell responses to AZD1222 COVID-19 vaccine. Notes on the study in general: Spike-spanning, vaccine-associated CD4 TCRs were dominant at 160-218 and 743-854. Repertoire samples came only from after the peak T cell response. Females made up more of the donors, who were largely white British, and clonal diversity may have come out too low. Increased Spike-specific TCR breadth and depth were observed after two AZD1222 doses.

Assay used: immunoSEQ multiplex PCR; TCRdb lists only in-frame clones, some missing. This repertoire shows roughly 180,000 clones, 94% found once; its top ten account for about 9.3%. CDR3 length: 16 residues. V was clipped by 7 bases and J by 8 bases, with 25 bases between them. In the case of this clone: Its target is not known.

The chain carries TRBV5-3 and TRBJ2-1; possibly TRBD1 or TRBD2 for D (6 bases each). TRBV5-3 is an ORF; its function is uncertain. This specimen consisted of peripheral blood, obtained on day 0 of AZD1222 vaccination. The receptor was isolated from an adult in good health. The DNA of the CDR3 is TGTGCCAGAGAGGGGGGCGGGAAGGAGGCTAGCGATGAGCAGTTCTTC. Translated: CAREGGGKEASDEQFF.